The 2 T cell receptor beta chains below all came from one sample that was sequenced in a study of blood T cell repertoires in COVID-19. Clones were read by immunoSEQ multiplex PCR, and TCRdb kept only the in-frame ones, dropping some. The sample yields roughly 170,000 clones, roughly 79% seen once. Sequencing was performed on peripheral blood. The receptors derive from a woman in her 70s with acute or convalescent COVID-19.

This clone was seen once. The chain carries TRBV30 and TRBJ1-1; no definite D call. CDR1 is GTSNPN, CDR2 SVGIG, per germline (reference sequence). Trimming left V 2 bases short and J 4 bases short, with 5 bases between. The CDR3 consists of 11 residues. CDR3 amino acids: CAWSISTEAFF. CDR3 bases: TGTGCCTGGAGTATCTCCACTGAAGCTTTCTTT.

The CDR3 sequence: CASSSRQVASDEQFF. In DNA, the CDR3 is TGTGCCAGTAGTTCCCGACAGGTTGCGTCGGATGAGCAGTTCTTC. V is TRBV19 and J is TRBJ2-1, with D possibly TRBD1 on 6 matching bases. V lost 5 bases and J lost 8, with 19 bases in between. In germline, CDR1 is LNHDA, CDR2 SQIVND (reference sequence). The CDR3 has 15 residues. Filled out from reference TRBV19 and TRBJ2-1, the complete variable domain reads DGGITQSPKYLFRKEGQNVTLSCEQNLNHDAMYWYRQDPGQGLRLIYYSQIVNDFQKGDIAEGYSVSREKKESFPLTVTSAQKNPTAFYLCASSSRQVASDEQFFGPGTRLTVL.